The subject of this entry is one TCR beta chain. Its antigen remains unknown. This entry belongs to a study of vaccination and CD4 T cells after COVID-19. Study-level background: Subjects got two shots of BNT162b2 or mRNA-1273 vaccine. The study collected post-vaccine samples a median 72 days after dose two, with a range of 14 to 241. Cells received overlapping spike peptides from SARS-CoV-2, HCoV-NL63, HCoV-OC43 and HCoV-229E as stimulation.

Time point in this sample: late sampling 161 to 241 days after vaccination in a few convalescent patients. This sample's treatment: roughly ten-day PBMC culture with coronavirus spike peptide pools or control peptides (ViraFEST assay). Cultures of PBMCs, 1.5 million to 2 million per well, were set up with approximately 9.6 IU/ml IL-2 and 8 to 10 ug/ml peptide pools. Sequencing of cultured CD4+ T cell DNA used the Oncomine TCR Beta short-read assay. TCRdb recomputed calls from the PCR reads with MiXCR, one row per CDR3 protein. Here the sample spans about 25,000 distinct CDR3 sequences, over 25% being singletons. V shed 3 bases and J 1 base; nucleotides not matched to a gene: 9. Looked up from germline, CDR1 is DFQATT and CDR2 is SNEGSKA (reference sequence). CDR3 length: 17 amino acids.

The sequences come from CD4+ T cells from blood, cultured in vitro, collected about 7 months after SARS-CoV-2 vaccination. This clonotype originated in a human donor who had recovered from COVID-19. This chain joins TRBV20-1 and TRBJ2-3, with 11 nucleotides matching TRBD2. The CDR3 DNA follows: TGCAGTGCTAGGGCGATCTTGGGACTAGCGGGCACAGATACGCAGTATTTT. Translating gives CSARAILGLAGTDTQYF.